This T cell receptor beta chain came from a study of spatial heterogeneity in lung cancer. Broader study findings: Tumoral mutation counts were tracked by counts of expanded intratumoral alpha and beta TCRs.

Germline CDR1 is DFQATT and CDR2 is SNEGSKA (reference sequence). There are 13 residues in the CDR3. In TCRdb, the 5' RACE reads were re-called with MiXCR into one record per CDR3 protein. The data hold around 680 distinct CDR3 sequences, with around 10% observed a single time. By sample fraction, this clonotype is large (0.1 to 1%). Antigen: not known. This beta chain is a stray read from a library made for alpha chains; its abundance is not meaningful. Time point of the sample: sample taken at primary tumor resection. Whole RNA obtained from tumor, nontumor lung or frozen PBMC underwent sequencing without sorting.

The genes are TRBV20-1 and TRBJ2-3; D gene uncertain. This clonotype was sampled from a female donor with early-stage non-small cell lung cancer. The specimen was lung tumor tissue, collected at surgery. The CDR3 nucleotides are TGCGTGGTAATTGGACCCGATACAGATACGCAGTATTTT. It encodes CVVIGPDTDTQYF.